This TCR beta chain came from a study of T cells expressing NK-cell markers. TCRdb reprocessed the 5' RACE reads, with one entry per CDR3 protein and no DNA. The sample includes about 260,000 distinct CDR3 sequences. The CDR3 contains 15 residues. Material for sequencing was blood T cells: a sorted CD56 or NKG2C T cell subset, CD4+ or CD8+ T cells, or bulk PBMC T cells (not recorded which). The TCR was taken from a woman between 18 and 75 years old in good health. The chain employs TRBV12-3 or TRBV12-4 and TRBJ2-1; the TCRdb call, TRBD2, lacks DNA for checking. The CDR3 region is CASRRGRASSNEQFF.